These 14 T cell receptor beta chains were sequenced from one sample in a study of T-cell memory formation after mild COVID-19. In TCRdb, the 5' RACE reads were re-called with MiXCR into one record per CDR3 protein. The table records about 300,000 distinct CDR3 sequences, just under 20% of them present only once. The sample consisted of PBMCs or a T cell subset sorted from them (not recorded which). Receptor source: a man younger than 35 who had mild COVID-19 (a few samples of this study predate the infection). Cell type and time point are not known.

This clonotype has a count of ten or more. The rearrangement uses TRBV20-1 and TRBJ1-2; the match to TRBD1 covers 8 bases. The V and J ends lost 5 bases and 4 bases, in that order; junction bases with no gene match: 9. The length of the CDR3 is 14 residues. Germline loops: CDR1 DFQATT, CDR2 SNEGSKA (reference sequence). The CDR3 DNA sequence: TGCAGTGCTGGCGACAGGGGTGTCGGCTATGGCTACACCTTC. This encodes CSAGDRGVGYGYTF.

This clonotype occurred many times. The rearrangement uses TRBV4-1 and TRBJ1-5; 7 bases line up with TRBD1. After removal of 5 bases from V and 5 bases from J, the junction contained 12 bases not matched to a gene. The CDR3 has 16 residues. Germline CDR1 reads MGHRA; CDR2 reads YSYEKL. The chain's CDR3 is CASSLRQGRGYQPQHF. The CDR3 region has the DNA TGCGCCAGCAGCTTACGACAGGGCAGGGGGTATCAGCCCCAGCATTTT.

The genes are TRBV4-2 and TRBJ2-7; possible D gene TRBD2, 5 bases. Germline values: CDR1 LGHNA, CDR2 YNFKEQ. The CDR3 runs to 15 residues. Trimming pared 4 bases from V and 6 bases from J, leaving 19 bases between. CDR3 protein: CASSLARSGSGEQYF. CDR3 in DNA: TGTGCCAGCAGCCTGGCCCGGTCGGGATCCGGCGAGCAGTACTTC.

The gene calls are TRBV28 and TRBJ2-1, with D unresolved. The V gene lost 3 bases and the J gene lost 0 bases, with 12 bases spanning the gap. Germline V gene sequence: CDR1 MDHEN, CDR2 SYDVKM. CDR3 length equals 16 residues. CDR3: CASSLAYGSSYNEQFF. The CDR3 DNA sequence: TGTGCCAGCAGTTTGGCATACGGTAGCTCCTACAATGAGCAGTTCTTC.

This clonotype was seen a few times. The chain recombines TRBV20-1 with TRBJ1-1; the D gene is possibly TRBD1 (5 bases). Germline CDR1 reads DFQATT; CDR2 reads SNEGSKA (reference sequence). V gave up 7 bases and J gave up 6 bases, with 21 bases separating them. The CDR3 sequence is 14 residues long. CDR3 protein: CSVNTSPWGAEAFF. In nucleotides, the CDR3 is TGCAGTGTTAACACTTCCCCGTGGGGGGCTGAAGCTTTCTTT.

The sample holds a few counts of this clonotype. The V and J genes are TRBV29-1 and TRBJ1-2; a possible D gene is TRBD1 (5 bases). CDR1 and CDR2 from the germline V gene are SQVTM and ANQGSEA. Trimming left V 4 bases short and J 1 base short, with 16 bases between. This CDR3 is 15 amino acids long. CDR3 nucleotides: TGCAGCGTTGCCCCGGGACGGGTGGGTAACTATGGCTACACCTTC. Translated, it gives CSVAPGRVGNYGYTF.

This chain joins TRBV7-2 and TRBJ2-5; 10 bases are a match to TRBD2. CDR1 is SGHTA and CDR2 is FQGNSA in the germline V gene. Unmatched junction bases numbered 3, after V lost 0 bases and J lost 2 bases. This CDR3 has 16 residues. The CDR3 is CASSLALSGGQETQYF. The CDR3, as DNA: TGTGCCAGCAGCTTAGCGCTTAGCGGGGGGCAAGAGACCCAGTACTTC.

The table lists this clonotype with a few counts. V usage is TRBV5-1 and J usage is TRBJ2-7; D is unclear. Trimming shortened V by 4 bases and J by 0 bases, and 14 bases separated the two germline ends. The CDR3 contains 15 residues. Germline assignment: CDR1 SGHRS and CDR2 YFSETQ. The CDR3 loop is CASSAGYASSYEQYV. The CDR3 DNA is TGCGCCAGCAGCGCCGGGTACGCTAGCTCCTACGAGCAGTACGTC.

This clonotype was observed a handful of times. The rearrangement uses TRBV10-3 and TRBJ1-5; D possibly corresponds to TRBD1 (6 bases). Germline V CDR1 and CDR2: ENHRY, SYGVKD. The CDR3 covers 12 residues. V dropped 6 bases and J dropped 7 bases, with 10 bases sitting between them. The CDR3: CAISEGGQPQHF. CDR3 DNA sequence: TGTGCCATCAGCGAGGGGGGGCAGCCCCAGCATTTT.

The rearrangement joins TRBV5-1 to TRBJ1-2, with D possibly TRBD1 on 6 matching bases. CDR1 is SGHRS, CDR2 YFSETQ, per germline. The ends were cut back, 4 bases at V and 6 bases at J, with 22 bases in the middle. The CDR3 has 16 amino acids. This CDR3 is CASSRATGSEVNGYTF. The CDR3 DNA sequence: TGCGCCAGCAGCCGCGCCACAGGGTCCGAAGTCAATGGCTACACCTTC.

This chain joins TRBV6-2 or TRBV6-3 and TRBJ1-1; tentatively, D is TRBD1 (5 bases). Germline V gene lookup returns CDR1 MNHEY and CDR2 SVGEGT. V was clipped by 2 bases and J by 2 bases, with 9 bases between them. CDR3 size: 14 residues. For the CDR3, the DNA is TGTGCCAGCAGTTACCCCGGGACCAACACTGAAGCTTTCTTT. Translated: CASSYPGTNTEAFF.

This clonotype was found a few times. The chain couples TRBV7-2 to TRBJ2-5; 7 positions match TRBD1. Trimming cost V 0 bases and J 13 bases; bases outside gene matches: 8. The CDR3 has 13 amino acids. Germline lookup yields CDR1 SGHTA and CDR2 FQGNSA. For the CDR3, the DNA is TGTGCCAGCAGCTTAGCCCCAGGGGGAGAGGGGTACTTC. Amino acid sequence: CASSLAPGGEGYF.

This clonotype has more than one count but fewer than ten. The V gene is TRBV4-2, the J gene TRBJ2-5; the D gene is possibly TRBD2 (5 bases). In germline, CDR1 is LGHNA, CDR2 YNFKEQ. This CDR3 is 19 amino acids long. V was pared by 0 bases and J by 2 bases, with 22 bases between. CDR3: CASSQDGPTGLASQETQYF. The CDR3 DNA follows: TGTGCCAGCAGCCAAGATGGCCCAACTGGTTTAGCGTCTCAAGAGACCCAGTACTTC.

This clonotype was observed a few times. The chain is built from TRBV7-3 and TRBJ2-6, with 10 bases fitting TRBD1. The J segment lost 1 base and the V segment lost 3 bases, leaving 3 bases of the junction unmatched. The CDR3 has 17 amino acids. Germline V CDR1 and CDR2: SGHTA, FQGTGA. CDR3 nucleotide sequence: TGTGCCAGCAGCTTGCCGGGACAGGGGTCTGGGGCCAACGTCCTGACTTTC. It codes for CASSLPGQGSGANVLTF.